These 19 T cell receptor beta chains share one sample of origin, sequenced in a study of blood T cell repertoires in COVID-19. Assay: immunoSEQ multiplex PCR; the TCRdb copy retains only in-frame clones and omits some. The table lists approximately 110,000 clones, about 84% of them singletons. Material for sequencing was peripheral blood. The origin of the receptors is a human donor in a cohort sampled during active COVID-19.

V is TRBV6-6 and J is TRBJ2-7, with D maybe TRBD2 (6 bases). With 2 bases removed from V and 5 bases from J, the gap between germline ends came to 13 bases. Looked up from germline, CDR1 is MNHNY and CDR2 is SVGAGI (reference sequence). This CDR3 region has 14 residues. The CDR3 loop is CASSYPGGVHEQYF. Here the CDR3 DNA reads TGTGCCAGCAGTTACCCCGGAGGGGTGCACGAGCAGTACTTC.

Only one count was recorded for this clone. The chain joins TRBV6-5 to TRBJ2-1, with TRBD2 identical over 9 bases. This CDR3 spans 14 amino acids. The germline V gene encodes CDR1 MNHEY and CDR2 SVGAGI. The ends lost 9 bases at V and 1 base at J; junction bases unmatched: 4. CDR3 in amino acids: CASRTSVSYNEQFF. The CDR3 coding sequence is TGTGCCAGTAGGACTAGCGTGTCCTACAATGAGCAGTTCTTC.

The chain couples TRBV19 to TRBJ1-2; tentative D call: TRBD1 (5 bases). Looked up from germline, CDR1 is LNHDA and CDR2 is SQIVND (reference sequence). The CDR3 consists of 12 residues. Trimming took 10 bases from V and 7 from J, leaving 16 bases between them. The CDR3 reads CATRRGEAGYTF. The CDR3 DNA reads as TGTGCCACCAGACGGGGGGAGGCTGGCTACACCTTC.

The rearrangement joins TRBV11-3 to TRBJ2-7; maybe TRBD1 (6 bases). The CDR3 covers 13 residues. CDR1 and CDR2 (germline): SGHNT, YENEEA. V gave up 5 bases and J gave up 5 bases, with 13 bases separating them. The CDR3 DNA reads as TGTGCCAGCAGCCCCGGACAGACCCACGAGCAGTACTTC. Its translation: CASSPGQTHEQYF.

This clone was recorded once. The V call is TRBV9, the J call TRBJ2-3, with 9 positions matching TRBD2. The J segment lost 2 bases and the V segment lost 0 bases, leaving 4 bases of the junction unmatched. Germline CDR1 is SGDLS and CDR2 is YYNGEE. The CDR3 is 16 amino acids. The CDR3 DNA sequence: TGTGCCAGCAGCGTAGCCCTAGCGGGAATCACAGATACGCAGTATTTT. Its protein product is CASSVALAGITDTQYF.

The rearrangement uses TRBV5-4 and TRBJ2-1, with TRBD2 as a possible D gene (6 bases). The V and J ends lost 0 bases and 2 bases respectively, with 9 bases between them. The CDR3 length is 15 residues. Germline CDR1 reads SGHNT; CDR2 reads YYREEE (reference sequence). CDR3 DNA: TGTGCCAGCAGCTTGGGACTAGGGGCCTACAATGAGCAGTTCTTC. This encodes CASSLGLGAYNEQFF.

J is TRBJ2-3 and V is TRBV21-1; no DNA check was done on the table's D call, TRBD2. TRBV21-1 is described as a pseudogene. CDR3 length: 19 residues. The CDR3 coding sequence is TGTGCCAGCATTACCCCCCCGGTCGGCGGAATCCCCTACACAGATACGCAGTATTTT. It specifies CASITPPVGGIPYTDTQYF.

The rearrangement joins TRBV12-3 or TRBV12-4 to TRBJ1-2; no definite D call. There are 13 residues in the CDR3. V was clipped by 5 bases and J by 0 bases, with 7 bases between them. The CDR3 sequence: CASSREANYGYTF. CDR3 DNA sequence: TGTGCCAGCAGTCGAGAAGCTAACTATGGCTACACCTTC.

The rearrangement uses TRBV24-1 and TRBJ2-3, with a possible D match to TRBD2 (6 bases). CDR1 is KGHDR, CDR2 SFDVKD, per germline. This CDR3 spans 15 amino acids. V shed 4 bases and J shed 1 base, with 11 bases lying between them. CDR3 residues: CATSDGGRGTDTQYF. The CDR3, as DNA: TGTGCCACCAGTGACGGGGGACGGGGCACAGATACGCAGTATTTT.

A few counts support this clone. This chain joins TRBV5-1 and TRBJ2-7, with TRBD1 identical over 7 bases. Germline-derived CDR1 and CDR2 are SGHRS and YFSETQ. V lost 0 bases to trimming and J lost 6 bases; unmatched junction nucleotides: 6. The CDR3 spans 14 residues. The DNA of the CDR3 is TGCGCCAGCAGCTTGGGCGACAGGGCGGCCGAGCAGTACTTC. Translating gives CASSLGDRAAEQYF.

The chain has TRBV27 and TRBJ2-5; D is ambiguous. CDR1 and CDR2 (germline): MNHEY, SMNVEV (reference sequence). The CDR3 loop spans 12 amino acids. V was shortened by 7 bases and J by 2 bases, with 8 bases between the two germline ends. The CDR3 DNA is TGTGCCAGCAAAAATCCTCAAGAGACCCAGTACTTC. Protein: CASKNPQETQYF.

The chain joins TRBV4-2 to TRBJ2-1, with D possibly matching TRBD2 (5 bases). This CDR3 is built from 14 residues. The V gene's germline CDR1 is LGHNA and CDR2 YNFKEQ. V was cut by 0 bases and J by 10 bases, with 13 bases left in between. The CDR3 coding sequence is TGTGCCAGCAGCCAAGAGTTACTAGAAGACGAGCAGTTCTTC. This gives the protein CASSQELLEDEQFF.

The chain employs TRBV6-5 and TRBJ2-3; weak D call: TRBD1 (6 bases). Per germline, CDR1 MNHEY and CDR2 SVGAGI. The V end was cut by 6 bases, the J end by 2 bases, with 9 bases between. The CDR3 covers 13 residues. CDR3 amino acids: CASRGASTDTQYF. The CDR3 DNA reads as TGTGCCAGCAGGGGGGCGTCCACAGATACGCAGTATTTT.

This chain joins TRBV9 and TRBJ2-3; 7 nucleotides agree with TRBD1. V trimming: 0 bases; J trimming: 2 bases; junction bases outside the gene matches: 3. Germline CDR1 and CDR2: SGDLS and YYNGEE. The CDR3 has 15 amino acids. CDR3 region: CASSVVGTATDTQYF. The DNA for the CDR3 is TGTGCCAGCAGCGTAGTAGGGACAGCCACAGATACGCAGTATTTT.

The chain joins TRBV27 to TRBJ2-1; D may be TRBD2 (6 bases). CDR1 is MNHEY, CDR2 SMNVEV, per germline (reference sequence). CDR3 length: 16 amino acids. The germline V and J ends were trimmed by 6 bases and 3 bases, with 18 bases remaining between them. CDR3 nucleotides: TGTGCCAGCAGGAGGTTGGGCGAGGGAGGCTACAATGAGCAGTTCTTC. Its protein is CASRRLGEGGYNEQFF.

This rearrangement joins TRBV19 to TRBJ2-6; 8 positions match TRBD1. The CDR3 consists of 16 residues. The trim removed 5 bases at V and 9 bases at J, leaving 12 bases unmatched. Germline V gene data show CDR1 as LNHDA and CDR2 as SQIVND (reference sequence). The CDR3 sequence is CASSHIPGQELNVLTF. CDR3 sequence (DNA): TGTGCCAGTAGTCACATACCGGGACAGGAGCTCAACGTCCTGACTTTC.

This clone came up once. This sequence joins TRBV28 and TRBJ2-7; D is undetermined. The CDR3 spans 12 residues. V lost 4 bases, J lost 5 bases, and 9 bases lay in between. Germline CDR1 and CDR2: MDHEN and SYDVKM. The CDR3 here is CASSSVLDEQYF. CDR3 in DNA: TGTGCCAGCAGTTCAGTTCTCGACGAGCAGTACTTC.

This chain uses TRBV29-1 with TRBJ2-1; 7 nucleotides agree with TRBD1. Germline trimming cut 4 bases from V and 6 bases from J; bases unmatched to any gene: 9. Germline V CDR1 and CDR2: SQVTM, ANQGSEA. The CDR3 covers 14 residues. CDR3 loop: CSVVNRGAVNEQFF. In DNA form, the CDR3 reads TGCAGCGTTGTTAACAGGGGAGCGGTCAATGAGCAGTTCTTC.

The rearrangement joins TRBV28 to TRBJ2-5; TRBD2 agrees at 7 bases. V trimming: 2 bases; J trimming: 3 bases; junction bases outside the gene matches: 3. This CDR3 is built from 14 residues. The germline gives CDR1 MDHEN, CDR2 SYDVKM. The CDR3 bases are TGTGCCAGCAGTTTAGGGGGGACTAAAGAGACCCAGTACTTC. Its protein is CASSLGGTKETQYF.